This T cell receptor (beta chain) comes out of a study of shared clonotypes between healthy human individuals. Findings of the study overall: Among non-shared clonotypes, generation probabilities were lower than among those shared by all four donors. In this cohort, only blood was sampled, and tissue repertoires likely differ.

Naive CD8 cells lacked CD45RO, underwent positive selection for CCR7 and left out terminally differentiated effector memory CD45RA+ cells. Adults of Caucasian background living in Nashville, Tennessee made up all donors. This CDR3 comprises 13 residues. The V and J ends lost 3 bases and 3 bases respectively, with 7 bases between them. Germline CDR1 is LGHNA and CDR2 is YSLEER. This clone appeared a single time. Its target is not known. Assay used: immunoSEQ multiplex PCR; TCRdb lists only in-frame clones, some missing. Here the sample spans some 2 million clones, approximately 94% being singletons. Sequencing was done on a sample of naive CD8+ T cells sorted from blood. The rearrangement uses TRBV4-3 and TRBJ2-3; no clear D gene. This sequence was found in a young man in good health. CDR3 coding DNA: TGCGCCAGCAGCCAGGCATGGACAGATACGCAGTATTTT. Encoded protein: CASSQAWTDTQYF.